This T cell receptor (beta chain) was obtained from a study of blood T cell repertoires in COVID-19 (dated by TCRdb to 2020 to 2022). For the study in its entirety: Samples covering the acute and convalescent phases of COVID-19 were provided by collaborators in the United States, Italy and Spain. The dataset comprised deeply sampled blood TCRbeta repertoires from subjects exposed to, actively infected with, or recovered from COVID-19. Where available, HLA class I and class II types were obtained from metadata supplied by the sample provider rather than from assay-based typing. Sample metadata almost always included a de-identified subject ID, COVID-19 status, age in years and sex. The material from the prospective study consisted of cDNA or gDNA derived from T cells, B-cell-depleted T cells, or PBMCs. The repertoires were made available in a free public database intended to serve as a resource for research on the immune response to SARS-CoV-2. Samples came from the ongoing ImmuneRACE study (first 160 participants) plus 1,254 subjects from 6 global collaborators. What the authors observed across the whole study: Clinical and demographic metadata were provided uncurated, with the amount varying by source and participant.

The CDR3 covers 13 residues, taking in both the cysteine and the phenylalanine. The retained sequence is limited to the CDR3, 39 bases, with the frame set at the first base. CDR1 is given as MNHEY and CDR2 as SVGEGT, both from the germline V gene. V was cut back by 4 bases and J by 1 base, leaving a gap of 7 bases between them. Participants in the prospective study were aged 18 to 89 years, lived in under 30 United States geographic areas, and enrolled through a virtual design. Cohort assignment in the prospective study relied on participant-reported clinical history from a screening survey and a study questionnaire. In the prospective study, whole blood, serum and a nasopharyngeal or oropharyngeal swab were collected from each participant by mobile phlebotomists. Prospective study participants could optionally give additional blood draws and questionnaires over an approximately two-month period. Blood samples from the prospective study were shipped frozen or at room temperature prior to DNA extraction.

The immunoSEQ Assay, a bias-controlled multiplex PCR, was used to amplify TCRbeta CDR3 regions from genomic DNA. On the study's bioinformatics: Nucleated cell counts per sample were estimated from amplification of reference gene primers within the assay. Sequence reads were collapsed and filtered to measure the absolute abundance of every unique TCRbeta CDR3 rearrangement. Productive Simpson clonality was computed per sample as the square root of Simpson's diversity index over productive rearrangements. TCRdb took this table from immuneACCESS and kept in-frame rearrangements with V and J called. Such tables lack part of the clones; where checked against another copy, unresolved V genes explain under half of the gap, and the rest is unexplained. The V and J calls and clone size are taken from that table; D and trimming were inferred from the DNA. Here the sample has roughly 250,000 clones; about 90% occur a single time. The ten largest clonotypes hold approximately 1.2% of the sample.

Regarding this clone: This receptor's antigen is unknown. Base-call qualities are not available, and no considerably larger clone is one nucleotide away.

Sample: PBMCs or T cells enriched from blood (not recorded which). This chain is built from TRBV6-2 or TRBV6-3 and TRBJ1-2; no confident D gene assignment can be made. The sequence was obtained from a human donor in a cohort exposed to, infected with or recovered from COVID-19 (not recorded which). The donor label of this sample is uncertain. The DNA reads TGTGCCAGCAGTTTGGCAATTAACTATGGCTACACCTTC. This codes for CASSLAINYGYTF.